This TCR beta chain appears in the sequencing data of a study of T cell repertoires in cytomegalovirus infection. Looking at the study overall: HLA-B-restricted CMV epitopes that are well studied, plus recently identified HLA-C-restricted ones, were used by the study. Study-wide points: CMV-specific TCR beta clonotypes restricted by HLA-C were the ones dominating the ex vivo response.

In this sample, this clonotype turned up a few times. Its antigen is unknown. Germline lookup yields CDR1 MNHEY and CDR2 SVGAGI. CDR3 length: 13 residues. V gave up 2 bases and J gave up 6 bases, with 10 bases separating them. From the reads, TCRdb called clonotypes with MiXCR, one entry per CDR3 protein. This sample yields some 480,000 distinct CDR3 sequences, of which 33% are seen a single time; 17% belongs to the top ten. This sample comprised cultured PBMCs, obtained from culture after CMV antigen stimulation. The chain combines TRBV6-5 with TRBJ1-1; possibly TRBD1 for D (5 bases). This clonotype originated in a human donor in good health (CMV status not recorded). Some clones in this sample may be carry-over from other donors' samples. CDR3 protein: CASSYRGEAEAFF. Written as DNA, the CDR3 is TGTGCCAGCAGTTACAGGGGAGAGGCTGAAGCTTTCTTT.